This T cell receptor (beta chain) was sequenced for a study of blood T cell repertoires in COVID-19. Background on the study: The origin of the acute and convalescent COVID-19 samples was the United States, Italy and Spain.

Assay used: immunoSEQ multiplex PCR; TCRdb lists only in-frame clones, some missing. The sample has tens of thousands of clones, less than 80% seen once. V was shortened by 4 bases and J by 0 bases, with 13 bases between the two germline ends. The germline V gene encodes CDR1 SQVTM and CDR2 ANQGSEA. CDR3 length equals 15 residues. Sequencing was done on a sample of peripheral blood. This chain joins TRBV29-1 and TRBJ2-1; D may be TRBD2 (5 bases). The source of this sequence is a man between 60 and 75 years old with active or convalescent COVID-19. The chain's CDR3 is CSVVAPEGSYNEQFF. For the CDR3, the DNA is TGCAGCGTTGTCGCCCCCGAGGGCTCCTACAATGAGCAGTTCTTC.